Here is one T cell receptor beta chain with its context. The source of the sample is a study of blood T cell repertoires in COVID-19. Study as a whole: Specimens from acute and convalescent COVID-19 originated in the United States, Italy and Spain.

Authors' processing steps: Nucleated cell counts were estimated from reference gene primer amplification. The assay was immunoSEQ multiplex PCR, and TCRdb's table has in-frame clones only and misses some. D and trimming come from the DNA, and the V and J calls and clone size come from that table. The table lists around 340,000 clones, around 88% of them singletons, with roughly 7.1% in the top ten. The V gene end was trimmed by 6 bases and the J gene end by 6 bases; junction bases not matched to a gene: 9. The CDR3 is 14 residues long. The germline V gene has CDR1 LGHNT and CDR2 FRNRAP. Seattle patients were enrolled while actively infected and followed longitudinally.

The rearrangement uses TRBV12-5 and TRBJ1-2, with TRBD1 identical over 8 bases. The sequencing input was peripheral blood. This sequence was found in a woman in her fifties or sixties with COVID-19, enrolled during active disease. The CDR3 coding sequence is TGTGCTAGTGGCCCCCGTGCAGGGGGCAATGGCTACACCTTC. Protein sequence: CASGPRAGGNGYTF.